Shown below are 9 T cell receptor beta chains from a single sample sequenced in a study of graft-versus-host responses after intestinal transplantation. These receptors' antigens are unknown. Produced via immunoSEQ multiplex PCR; TCRdb's table is partial and in-frame only. The sample gives about 96,000 clones, just under 95% of which show up once; about 0.28% is in the top ten. Sequencing was performed on unstimulated CD4+ T cells sorted from spleen or lymph node cells, taken before intestinal transplant. These receptors all come from a human donor who received an intestinal transplant.

The rearrangement joins TRBV7-2 to TRBJ1-1; D not resolved. Germline CDR1 reads SGHTA; CDR2 reads FQGNSA. The CDR3 sequence is 14 residues long. Trimming removed 4 bases from V and 8 bases from J, with 17 bases in between. The CDR3 bases are TGTGCCAGCAGCTCCATACGGTCGACCGGGGAAGCTTTCTTT. It specifies CASSSIRSTGEAFF.

The gene calls are TRBV30 and TRBJ1-5; D gene ambiguous. The CDR3 runs 14 residues. Trimming cost V 2 bases and J 4 bases, with 12 bases left between them. The germline V gene has CDR1 GTSNPN and CDR2 SVGIG (reference sequence). CDR3 in amino acids: CAWSLGRRNQPQHF. The CDR3 DNA follows: TGTGCCTGGAGTCTTGGACGGAGAAATCAGCCCCAGCATTTT.

CDR3 coding DNA: TGTGCCTGGAGACCCTCCTTCGGACTACCCGCCTACAATGAGCAGTTCTTC. It translates to CAWRPSFGLPAYNEQFF. V gene TRBV30 combines with J gene TRBJ2-1, with D possibly being TRBD2 (6 bases). Trimming pared 3 bases from V and 2 bases from J, leaving 20 bases between. Germline assignment: CDR1 GTSNPN and CDR2 SVGIG (reference sequence). The CDR3 covers 17 residues.

This clone was detected a few times. V is TRBV7-3 and J is TRBJ2-3, with D perhaps matching TRBD2 (6 bases). V lost 5 bases and J 4 bases, leaving 22 bases between the germline ends. The length of the CDR3 is 17 residues. The V gene's germline CDR1 is SGHTA and CDR2 FQGTGA. Here the CDR3 DNA reads TGTGCCAGCAGCCCCAGGAGGGGAGCGGACACGCCAGATACGCAGTATTTT. Translated, it gives CASSPRRGADTPDTQYF.

The chain has TRBV10-2 and TRBJ2-6; D is perhaps TRBD1 (5 bases). CDR1 is WSHSY, CDR2 SAAADI, per germline. This CDR3 region has 18 residues. V was shortened by 2 bases and J by 2 bases, with 16 bases between the two germline ends. The DNA for the CDR3 is TGCGCCAGCAGTGAGAATAGGCAGGGCGGTGCTGGGGCCAACGTCCTGACTTTC. Translated, it gives CASSENRQGGAGANVLTF.

The CDR3 sequence: CASSSGLAGVKDTQYF. In DNA, the CDR3 is TGCGCCAGCAGCTCAGGACTAGCGGGAGTTAAAGATACGCAGTATTTT. The chain joins TRBV5-1 to TRBJ2-3; TRBD2 agrees at 13 bases. Per the germline V gene, CDR1 is SGHRS and CDR2 is YFSETQ. After removal of 3 bases from V and 5 bases from J, the junction contained 6 bases not matched to a gene. CDR3 size: 16 residues.

This clone was counted a single time. This chain uses TRBV5-4 with TRBJ1-1, with a possible D match to TRBD1 (5 bases). The CDR3 sequence is 16 residues long. The germline CDR1 and CDR2 sequences are SGHNT and YYREEE (reference sequence). V gave up 4 bases and J gave up 5 bases, with 21 bases separating them. The CDR3 sequence: CASSPGGGVRETEAFF. The CDR3 nucleotides are TGTGCCAGCAGCCCCGGTGGGGGGGTAAGGGAGACTGAAGCTTTCTTT.

This chain uses TRBV27 with TRBJ2-7, with TRBD1 matching over 10 bases. V dropped 3 bases and J dropped 4; count of bases not matched to a gene: 6. CDR3 length equals 15 residues. CDR1 is MNHEY, CDR2 SMNVEV, per germline (reference sequence). CDR3 residues: CASSLWTGGVYEQYF. CDR3 nucleotide sequence: TGTGCCAGCAGTTTGTGGACAGGGGGTGTGTACGAGCAGTACTTC.

This clone came up once. The CDR3 DNA reads as TGTGCCAGTAGTCCCGTTCACCAAGAGACCCAGTACTTC. Its translation is CASSPVHQETQYF. This sequence joins TRBV19 and TRBJ2-5, with D unclear. The CDR3 runs 13 residues. Germline V gene lookup returns CDR1 LNHDA and CDR2 SQIVND (reference sequence). Trimming pared 5 bases from V and 0 bases from J, leaving 7 bases between.